A single sample gave rise to the 15 T cell receptor beta chains below, sequenced in a study of regulatory T cells in long-lasting Graves disease. Relying on iRepertoire HTBI primers and Arm-PCR of CDR3 regions, the team built TCR beta libraries. TCRdb itself ran the multiplex PCR reads through MiXCR, one entry per CDR3 protein. The top ten clones hold about 20% of a sample with roughly 420,000 distinct CDR3 sequences, about a sixth of them seen once. Documented time point: newly diagnosed GD, antithyroid drugs for less than 3 months. From PBMCs, RNA was extracted and then used to make the TCR library. The source material was peripheral blood mononuclear cells (PBMCs), sampled at new diagnosis, from a patient treated with antithyroid drugs. Every receptor here comes from a female donor with Graves disease.

The genes are TRBV6-2 or TRBV6-3 and TRBJ2-1; TRBD2 aligns across 13 bases. V dropped 4 bases and J dropped 8; count of bases not matched to a gene: 14. The CDR3 has 18 residues. Germline CDR1 is MNHEY and CDR2 is SVGEGT. CDR3 loop: CASSFGLAGVRVVYEQFF. In nucleotides, the CDR3 is TGTGCCAGCAGTTTTGGACTAGCGGGAGTACGGGTTGTCTATGAGCAGTTCTTC.

In this sample, this clonotype turned up a few times. The chain is built from TRBV29-1 and TRBJ1-1; D ambiguous. The CDR3 totals 13 residues. The V gene lost 5 bases and the J gene lost 11 bases, with 21 bases spanning the gap. CDR1 and CDR2 (germline): SQVTM, ANQGSEA. The CDR3 DNA reads TGCAGCGTTCACTGGAGTTCATACGGGAGGGCTTTCTTT. Protein sequence: CSVHWSSYGRAFF.

The table lists this clonotype with a few counts. The V call is TRBV12-3 or TRBV12-4, the J call TRBJ2-2; no reliable D call. This CDR3 has 13 amino acids. V shed 6 bases and J shed 4 bases, with 9 bases lying between them. The CDR3 DNA sequence: TGTGCCAGCAGGGCAATGATCACCGGGGAGCTGTTTTTT. Translated: CASRAMITGELFF.

This clonotype was counted many times. The chain couples TRBV5-1 to TRBJ1-2, with D maybe TRBD1 (6 bases). V was trimmed by 4 bases and J by 7 bases, leaving 20 bases between them. CDR3 size: 15 residues. CDR1 and CDR2 from the germline V gene are SGHRS and YFSETQ. CDR3 nucleotide sequence: TGCGCCAGCAGCGGGGGCGAGGGCGTTACTGGTGGCTACACCTTC. Amino acids: CASSGGEGVTGGYTF.

The rearrangement uses TRBV6-1 and TRBJ2-5, with D possibly TRBD1 on 6 matching bases. The CDR3 spans 15 residues. V was cut by 6 bases and J by 4 bases, with 18 bases left in between. In germline, CDR1 is MNHNS, CDR2 SASEGT. The CDR3 DNA sequence: TGTGCCAGCAGCAAAAACAGGGTGGAAATAGAGACCCAGTACTTC. This codes for CASSKNRVEIETQYF.

This clonotype was seen a few times. V is TRBV4-3 and J is TRBJ1-2; D perhaps matches TRBD1 (6 bases). V was clipped by 2 bases and J by 1 base, with 14 bases between them. The CDR3 has 16 residues. Germline values: CDR1 LGHNA, CDR2 YSLEER. DNA of the CDR3: TGCGCCAGCAGCCAATACCAGACAGGTCTTAACTATGGCTACACCTTC. Its translation is CASSQYQTGLNYGYTF.

A remark on this clonotype: Given a much more abundant clone one base away, this may be a read error. Since the CDR3 does not end with the conserved phenylalanine or tryptophan, this likely comes from a read error. The V gene is TRBV6-1, the J gene TRBJ1-1; no reliable D call. Germline-derived CDR1 and CDR2 are MNHNS and SASEGT. The CDR3 consists of 13 residues. V was clipped by 7 bases and J by 1 base, with 10 bases between them. CDR3 protein: CASNRIPNTEAFS. For the CDR3, the DNA is TGTGCCAGCAATAGAATCCCGAACACTGAAGCTTTCTCT.

In its sample, this clonotype was seen many times. The J gene is TRBJ2-3, the V gene TRBV15; 7 positions match TRBD2. Trimming removed 2 bases from V and 3 bases from J; junction bases left unmatched: 5. CDR3 size: 15 residues. Germline CDR1 LNHNV, CDR2 YYDKDF (reference sequence). The CDR3 nucleotides read TGTGCCACCAGCAGACAGGGAGGGAGAACAGATACGCAGTATTTT. Amino acids: CATSRQGGRTDTQYF.

As to this clonotype: A read error is likely here: a far larger clone is one base away. Here the CDR3 omits its conserved ending phenylalanine or tryptophan, so a read error is the likely source. V is TRBV27 and J is TRBJ1-1, with D possibly matching TRBD1 (6 bases). Between the trimmed V and J ends, which lost 2 bases and 1 base, there was a span of 8 bases. The CDR3 spans 14 residues. Germline V gene data show CDR1 as MNHEY and CDR2 as SMNVEV (reference sequence). The CDR3 region is CASSLLRGNTEAFS. CDR3 bases: TGTGCCAGCAGTTTACTCAGGGGGAACACTGAAGCTTTCTCT.

The J gene is TRBJ1-2, the V gene TRBV7-9; no reliable D call. The germline CDR1 and CDR2 sequences are SEHNR and FQNEAQ (reference sequence). V was clipped by 5 bases and J by 5 bases, with 18 bases between them. The CDR3 covers 15 residues. The CDR3 nucleotides are TGTGCCAGCAGCCCCTGGACTGACTGGGCATATGGCTACACCTTC. Its protein is CASSPWTDWAYGYTF.

The chain carries TRBV29-1 and TRBJ1-3; D unresolved. Germline V gene data show CDR1 as SQVTM and CDR2 as ANQGSEA. Trimming pared 5 bases from V and 0 bases from J, leaving 8 bases between. The CDR3 consists of 13 residues. CDR3 nucleotides: TGCAGCGTTTCTTATTACTCTGGAAACACCATATATTTT. Translated, it gives CSVSYYSGNTIYF.

The chain has TRBV20-1 and TRBJ2-5, with 9 bases that match TRBD2. The CDR3 is 14 amino acids. The J segment lost 0 bases and the V segment lost 5 bases, leaving 4 bases of the junction unmatched. Looked up from germline, CDR1 is DFQATT and CDR2 is SNEGSKA (reference sequence). The CDR3 sequence: CSAGSGGNQETQYF. CDR3 bases: TGCAGTGCTGGTAGCGGGGGAAACCAAGAGACCCAGTACTTC.

This clonotype was counted ten times or more. The chain employs TRBV29-1 and TRBJ2-1, with unresolved D. Trimming left V 5 bases short and J 8 bases short, with 10 bases between. Germline loops: CDR1 SQVTM, CDR2 ANQGSEA. There are 11 residues in the CDR3. The CDR3, as DNA: TGCAGCGTTACATTAACAGATGAGCAGTTCTTC. This translates into CSVTLTDEQFF.

This clonotype was observed at least ten times. The chain recombines TRBV7-9 with TRBJ1-1, with 10 bases lining up with TRBD1. The V and J ends lost 8 bases and 1 base, in that order; junction bases with no gene match: 10. Germline V gene data show CDR1 as SEHNR and CDR2 as FQNEAQ (reference sequence). The CDR3 covers 16 residues. The CDR3 nucleotides are TGTGCCAGCCCCCCCGGACAGGGGGGGGGGAACACTGAAGCTTTCTTT. This encodes CASPPGQGGGNTEAFF. Together with reference TRBV7-9 and TRBJ1-1, the CDR3 gives the full variable domain: DTGVSQNPRHKITKRGQNVTFRCDPISEHNRLYWYRQTLGQGPEFLTYFQNEAQLEKSRLLSDRFSAERPKGSFSTLEIQRTEQGDSAMYLCASPPGQGGGNTEAFFGQGTRLTVV.

This clonotype was picked up many times. The V gene is TRBV4-1, the J gene TRBJ1-1; tentative D call: TRBD1 (5 bases). The CDR3 totals 14 residues. The ends were cut back, 0 bases at V and 10 bases at J, with 15 bases in the middle. The germline gives CDR1 MGHRA, CDR2 YSYEKL. The CDR3 coding sequence is TGCGCCAGCAGCCAAGAGGGGCAAGGTCGGGGAGCTTTCTTT. Its protein is CASSQEGQGRGAFF.